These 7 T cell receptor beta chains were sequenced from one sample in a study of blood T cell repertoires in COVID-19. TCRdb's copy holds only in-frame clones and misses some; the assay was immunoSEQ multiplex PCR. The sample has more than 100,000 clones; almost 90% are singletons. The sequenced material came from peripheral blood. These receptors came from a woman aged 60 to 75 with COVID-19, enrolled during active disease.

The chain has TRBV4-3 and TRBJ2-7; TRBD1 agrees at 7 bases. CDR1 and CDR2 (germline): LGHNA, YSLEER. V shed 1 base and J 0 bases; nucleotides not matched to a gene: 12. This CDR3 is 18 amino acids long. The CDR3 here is CASSQGPPGQVSSYEQYF. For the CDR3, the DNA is TGCGCCAGCAGCCAAGGGCCCCCCGGACAGGTTTCCTCCTACGAGCAGTACTTC.

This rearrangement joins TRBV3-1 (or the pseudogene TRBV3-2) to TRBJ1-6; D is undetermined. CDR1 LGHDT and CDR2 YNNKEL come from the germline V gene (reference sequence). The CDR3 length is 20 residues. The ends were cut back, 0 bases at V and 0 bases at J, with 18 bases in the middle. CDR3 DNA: TGTGCCAGCAGCCAAGATCGAGGGAGGACCCCCTTCTCCTATAATTCACCCCTCCACTTT. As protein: CASSQDRGRTPFSYNSPLHF.

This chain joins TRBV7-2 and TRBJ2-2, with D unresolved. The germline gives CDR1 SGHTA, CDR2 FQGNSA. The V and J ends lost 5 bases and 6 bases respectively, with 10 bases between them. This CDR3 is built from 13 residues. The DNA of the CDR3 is TGTGCCAGCAGCCCCTTGGGCGCCGGGGAGCTGTTTTTT. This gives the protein CASSPLGAGELFF.

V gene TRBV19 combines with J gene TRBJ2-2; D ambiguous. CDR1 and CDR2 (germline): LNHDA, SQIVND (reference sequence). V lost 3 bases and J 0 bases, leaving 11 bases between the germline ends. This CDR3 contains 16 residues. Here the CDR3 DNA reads TGTGCCAGTAGTATTGGGCACCAGGCGAACACCGGGGAGCTGTTTTTT. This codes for CASSIGHQANTGELFF.

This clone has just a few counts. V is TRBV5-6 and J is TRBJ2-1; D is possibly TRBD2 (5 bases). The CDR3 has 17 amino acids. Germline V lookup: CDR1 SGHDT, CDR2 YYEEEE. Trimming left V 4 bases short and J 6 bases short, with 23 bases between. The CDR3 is CASSPIKRAQQSNEQFF. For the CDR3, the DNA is TGTGCCAGCAGCCCGATTAAGAGGGCCCAACAGTCCAATGAGCAGTTCTTC.

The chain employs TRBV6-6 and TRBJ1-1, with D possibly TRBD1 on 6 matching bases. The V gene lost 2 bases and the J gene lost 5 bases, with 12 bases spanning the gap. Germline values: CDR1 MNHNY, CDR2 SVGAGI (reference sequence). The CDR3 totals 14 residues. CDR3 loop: CASSYRQGKTEAFF. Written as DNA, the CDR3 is TGTGCCAGCAGTTACCGCCAGGGGAAGACTGAAGCTTTCTTT.

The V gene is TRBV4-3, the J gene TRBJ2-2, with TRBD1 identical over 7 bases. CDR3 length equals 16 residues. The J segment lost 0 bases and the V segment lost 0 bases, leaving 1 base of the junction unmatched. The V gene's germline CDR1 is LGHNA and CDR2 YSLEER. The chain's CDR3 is CASSQDQGANTGELFF. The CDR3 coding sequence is TGCGCCAGCAGCCAAGATCAGGGGGCGAACACCGGGGAGCTGTTTTTT.